The 27 T cell receptor beta chains reported below all come from one sample, sequenced in a study of cytomegalovirus exposure and HLA in healthy donors. The PCR made use of 60 Vbeta and 13 Jbeta primers. The data were produced by immunoSEQ multiplex PCR, yet TCRdb's version contains in-frame clones alone and is incomplete. Altogether some 95,000 clones are present, roughly 79% being singletons, with the ten largest covering approximately 5%. The sequencing sample was made of PBMCs. The receptors here all came from a woman between 40 and 50 years old in good health and CMV-seronegative.

The chain recombines TRBV7-2 with TRBJ2-7; 14 positions agree with TRBD2. The CDR3 runs to 15 residues. Losses at the gene ends were 5 bases for V and 6 bases for J; bases not matched to a gene: 6. CDR1 and CDR2 (germline): SGHTA, FQGNSA. The DNA for the CDR3 is TGTGCCAGCAGCCAAAGACTAGCGGGGGGGTCCGAGCAGTACTTC. Its translation is CASSQRLAGGSEQYF.

The genes are TRBV7-9 and TRBJ2-5; the D is unclear. V lost 3 bases to trimming and J lost 5 bases, with 10 bases between them. This CDR3 is built from 13 residues. Germline CDR1 reads SEHNR; CDR2 reads FQNEAQ (reference sequence). The CDR3 DNA is TGTGCCAGCAGCTTCAGCGTGGAGGAGACCCAGTACTTC. It is translated as CASSFSVEETQYF.

For the CDR3, the DNA is TGCGCCAGCAGCCCCTCCCCCAGCCGGGACAATCAGCCCCAGCATTTT. This translates into CASSPSPSRDNQPQHF. This chain links TRBV5-1 with TRBJ1-5; D not certain. Germline lookup yields CDR1 SGHRS and CDR2 YFSETQ. The V and J ends lost 4 bases and 3 bases respectively, with 17 bases between them. This CDR3 region has 16 residues. The full variable domain, its missing parts supplied by reference TRBV5-1 and TRBJ1-5, is KAGVTQTPRYLIKTRGQQVTLSCSPISGHRSVSWYQQTPGQGLQFLFEYFSETQRNKGNFPGRFSGRQFSNSRSEMNVSTLELGDSALYLCASSPSPSRDNQPQHFGDGTRLSIL.

V is TRBV27 and J is TRBJ2-7; perhaps TRBD1 as D (6 bases). V was trimmed by 9 bases and J by 3 bases, leaving 18 bases between them. Germline V CDR1 and CDR2: MNHEY, SMNVEV (reference sequence). The CDR3 is 14 residues long. In nucleotides, the CDR3 is TGTGCCAGTAGGCCCGAGGGACACCTCTACGAGCAGTACTTC. Encoded protein: CASRPEGHLYEQYF.

This clone was detected only a few times. The rearrangement uses TRBV7-9 and TRBJ1-2; D perhaps matches TRBD1 (5 bases). CDR1 is SEHNR and CDR2 is FQNEAQ in the germline V gene (reference sequence). Trimming shortened V by 4 bases and J by 1 base, and 19 bases separated the two germline ends. This CDR3 is built from 17 residues. The CDR3 here is CASSSLFTGDLNYGYTF. The CDR3 DNA reads TGTGCCAGCAGCTCCTTATTCACAGGTGATCTTAACTATGGCTACACCTTC.

V is TRBV29-1 and J is TRBJ1-2; 11 nucleotides match TRBD1. V lost 8 bases and J lost 3; bases outside the gene matches: 11. The CDR3 consists of 15 residues. In germline, CDR1 is SQVTM, CDR2 ANQGSEA. CDR3 DNA sequence: TGCAGCACCCATCCTGGGACAGGGGGTGACTATGGCTACACCTTC. Translation gives CSTHPGTGGDYGYTF.

This chain uses TRBV10-3 with TRBJ2-1, with 7 nucleotides matching TRBD2. This CDR3 comprises 14 residues. The ends lost 6 bases at V and 5 bases at J; junction bases unmatched: 7. CDR1 and CDR2 from the germline V gene are ENHRY and SYGVKD. CDR3 in amino acids: CAIRTTGGDNEQFF. In DNA form, the CDR3 reads TGTGCCATCAGAACCACGGGGGGAGACAATGAGCAGTTCTTC.

The chain combines TRBV4-1 with TRBJ1-4; TRBD1 agrees at 7 bases. Unmatched junction bases numbered 9, after V lost 8 bases and J lost 3 bases. The germline gives CDR1 MGHRA, CDR2 YSYEKL. The CDR3 consists of 15 residues. The CDR3, as DNA: TGCGCCAGCTCAATCCCGGGACAGTCTAATGAAAAACTGTTTTTT. This gives the protein CASSIPGQSNEKLFF.

As DNA, the CDR3 is TGTGCCAGCTCACCAGGTAGTCAGGGGGCCTACAATGAGCAGTTCTTC. Encoded protein: CASSPGSQGAYNEQFF. J is TRBJ2-1 and V is TRBV18; 7 bases agree with TRBD1. The CDR3 has 16 amino acids. V lost 2 bases to trimming and J lost 2 bases; unmatched junction nucleotides: 6. Germline CDR1 and CDR2: KGHSH and LQKENI. Full variable domain (missing parts from reference TRBV18 and TRBJ2-1): NAGVMQNPRHLVRRRGQEARLRCSPMKGHSHVYWYRQLPEEGLKFMVYLQKENIIDESGMPKERFSAEFPKEGPSILRIQQVVRGDSAAYFCASSPGSQGAYNEQFFGPGTRLTVL.

The chain is built from TRBV7-3 and TRBJ1-1; D unresolved. V lost 4 bases to trimming and J lost 1 base, with 10 bases between them. The CDR3 runs 14 residues. Germline CDR1 and CDR2: SGHTA and FQGTGA. The CDR3 protein is CASSSGGPNTEAFF. CDR3 coding DNA: TGTGCCAGCAGCTCCGGTGGTCCGAACACTGAAGCTTTCTTT.

The V call is TRBV4-1, the J call TRBJ2-2; 8 bases align to TRBD1. The CDR3 loop spans 15 amino acids. Germline V lookup: CDR1 MGHRA, CDR2 YSYEKL. The V and J ends lost 1 base and 6 bases, in that order; junction bases with no gene match: 4. The CDR3 region has the DNA TGCGCCAGCAGCCAAGTACAGGGGGTATCCGGGGAGCTGTTTTTT. As protein: CASSQVQGVSGELFF.

The chain joins TRBV29-1 to TRBJ2-6; D is ambiguous. V lost 4 bases, J lost 0 bases, and 7 bases lay in between. Germline CDR1 SQVTM, CDR2 ANQGSEA. The CDR3 is made up of 14 amino acids. The CDR3 reads CSVAIHSGANVLTF. The DNA of the CDR3 is TGCAGCGTTGCTATCCACTCTGGGGCCAACGTCCTGACTTTC.

The V and J genes are TRBV2 and TRBJ1-6, with TRBD1 matching over 9 bases. With 6 bases clipped from V and 9 bases from J, the junction kept 9 bases outside the gene matches. Germline CDR1 reads SNHLY; CDR2 reads FYNNEI. CDR3 length: 15 residues. This chain's CDR3 is CASSGTGTRGSPLHF. Here the CDR3 DNA reads TGTGCCAGCAGCGGGACAGGGACTCGGGGTTCACCCCTCCACTTT.

The rearrangement uses TRBV2 and TRBJ2-5, with 8 bases lining up with TRBD1. Per the germline V gene, CDR1 is SNHLY and CDR2 is FYNNEI. Trimming at V came to 11 bases and at J to 5 bases, leaving 10 bases not matched to a gene. The CDR3 covers 13 residues. The DNA of the CDR3 is TGTGCCGCCACAGGGGGTGCACGGGAGACCCAGTACTTC. Its translation: CAATGGARETQYF.

The chain carries TRBV4-1 and TRBJ1-6; tentatively, D is TRBD1 (5 bases). The V end was cut by 0 bases, the J end by 14 bases, with 17 bases between. The CDR3 runs 15 residues. CDR1 is MGHRA and CDR2 is YSYEKL in the germline V gene. CDR3 DNA sequence: TGCGCCAGCAGCCAAGAAATCTTTAGGAGGGGAACCCTCCACTTT. Amino acids: CASSQEIFRRGTLHF.

The genes are TRBV12-5 and TRBJ2-7; 8 nucleotides agree with TRBD1. V lost 6 bases, J lost 3 bases, and 7 bases stayed unmatched. The length of the CDR3 is 14 residues. The V gene's germline CDR1 is LGHNT and CDR2 FRNRAP. CDR3 sequence (DNA): TGTGCTAGTGGCCTAACAGGGGGAAGCTACGAGCAGTACTTC. The encoded protein is CASGLTGGSYEQYF.

This clone was seen a few times. The chain couples TRBV12-5 to TRBJ1-6; D not resolved. V dropped 5 bases and J dropped 9 bases, with 8 bases sitting between them. The length of the CDR3 is 12 residues. Germline-derived CDR1 and CDR2 are LGHNT and FRNRAP. The CDR3 DNA sequence: TGTGCTAGTGGTAAAGGGAGTTCACCCCTCCACTTT. Its protein product is CASGKGSSPLHF.

This clone was seen just once. The chain recombines TRBV5-1 with TRBJ1-4; the D gene is possibly TRBD1 (5 bases). The V end lost 1 base, the J end lost 2 bases, and 12 bases lay between the germline ends. The CDR3 loop spans 16 amino acids. The germline V gene has CDR1 SGHRS and CDR2 YFSETQ. The CDR3 DNA reads as TGCGCCAGCAGCTTGATAGGGGCGCCGACTAATGAAAAACTGTTTTTT. Protein sequence: CASSLIGAPTNEKLFF. Supplemented by reference TRBV5-1 and TRBJ1-4, the full variable domain reads KAGVTQTPRYLIKTRGQQVTLSCSPISGHRSVSWYQQTPGQGLQFLFEYFSETQRNKGNFPGRFSGRQFSNSRSEMNVSTLELGDSALYLCASSLIGAPTNEKLFFGSGTQLSVL.

The CDR3 DNA follows: TGTGCCATCAGTGACTGGGAGGTTTACGAGCAGTACTTC. Translated: CAISDWEVYEQYF. The genes are TRBV10-3 and TRBJ2-7, with D possibly matching TRBD2 (6 bases). The CDR3 is 13 amino acids. The V end was cut by 3 bases, the J end by 4 bases, with 10 bases between. Germline CDR1 ENHRY, CDR2 SYGVKD.

The chain has TRBV4-1 and TRBJ2-3, with D perhaps TRBD2 (6 bases). CDR1 and CDR2 from the germline V gene are MGHRA and YSYEKL. Between the trimmed V and J ends, which lost 1 base and 6 bases, there was a span of 17 bases. The CDR3 runs to 16 residues. DNA for the CDR3: TGCGCCAGCAGCCAAGGGCGGACAAGCGGGTGGGATACGCAGTATTTT. Translated: CASSQGRTSGWDTQYF.

The rearrangement uses TRBV4-2 and TRBJ2-1, with D tentatively TRBD2 (5 bases). The CDR3 consists of 14 residues. Trimming pared 3 bases from V and 7 bases from J, leaving 13 bases between. Germline V gene data show CDR1 as LGHNA and CDR2 as YNFKEQ. The CDR3 DNA reads as TGTGCCAGCAGCCAGTTATCACCGGGGAATGAGCAGTTCTTC. This translates into CASSQLSPGNEQFF.

This chain connects TRBV7-9 to TRBJ2-5; the D is unclear. Per the germline V gene, CDR1 is SEHNR and CDR2 is FQNEAQ (reference sequence). Trimming pared 5 bases from V and 4 bases from J, leaving 5 bases between. This CDR3 contains 11 residues. The CDR3 here is CASSTGETQYF. Here the CDR3 DNA reads TGTGCCAGCAGCACCGGAGAGACCCAGTACTTC.

The chain couples TRBV25-1 to TRBJ2-1, with TRBD2 identical over 8 bases. The CDR3 is made up of 14 amino acids. CDR1 MGHDK and CDR2 SYGVNS come from the germline V gene. Trimming took 7 bases from V and 7 from J; bases not matched to a gene: 9. Here the CDR3 DNA reads TGTGCCAGCACTTCGGGGGGGGTCAAGAATGAGCAGTTCTTC. Translating it yields CASTSGGVKNEQFF.

The chain links TRBV13 to TRBJ1-4; D gene unclear. The CDR3 consists of 16 residues. Per germline, CDR1 PRHDT and CDR2 FYEKMQ (reference sequence). V was pared by 3 bases and J by 2 bases, with 13 bases between. CDR3 coding DNA: TGTGCCAGCAGCTTCGGAGCTCGCGCCACTAATGAAAAACTGTTTTTT. Translation gives CASSFGARATNEKLFF.

The J gene is TRBJ1-5, the V gene TRBV7-8; 7 bases line up with TRBD1. The CDR3 loop spans 14 amino acids. The V gene's germline CDR1 is SGHVS and CDR2 FQNEAQ. J gave up 1 base and V 7 bases, and 4 bases lay outside the gene matches. DNA for the CDR3: TGTGCCAGCAACTACAGGGGCAGCAATCAGCCCCAGCATTTT. This encodes CASNYRGSNQPQHF. Based on the CDR3 plus reference TRBV7-8 and TRBJ1-5, the full variable domain is GAGVSQSPRYKVAKRGQDVALRCDPISGHVSLFWYQQALGQGPEFLTYFQNEAQLDKSGLPSDRFFAERPEGSVSTLKIQRTQQEDSAVYLCASNYRGSNQPQHFGDGTRLSIL.

The chain links TRBV6-7 to TRBJ2-1; D gene ambiguous. TRBV6-7 is treated as an ORF (open reading frame) with a function not yet certain. The CDR3 is made up of 16 amino acids. V lost 1 base to trimming and J lost 6 bases, with 16 bases between them. The CDR3 sequence: CASSYCVAAPFNEQFF. The CDR3, as DNA: TGTGCCAGCAGTTACTGTGTAGCCGCACCATTCAATGAGCAGTTCTTC.

The V and J genes are TRBV6-1 and TRBJ2-7; 7 bases are a match to TRBD1. Germline V gives CDR1 MNHNS, CDR2 SASEGT. This CDR3 comprises 15 residues. Trimming at V came to 1 base and at J to 2 bases, leaving 5 bases not matched to a gene. CDR3 in amino acids: CASSEGDRATYEQYF. The CDR3 coding sequence is TGTGCCAGCAGTGAAGGTGACAGGGCCACCTACGAGCAGTACTTC.